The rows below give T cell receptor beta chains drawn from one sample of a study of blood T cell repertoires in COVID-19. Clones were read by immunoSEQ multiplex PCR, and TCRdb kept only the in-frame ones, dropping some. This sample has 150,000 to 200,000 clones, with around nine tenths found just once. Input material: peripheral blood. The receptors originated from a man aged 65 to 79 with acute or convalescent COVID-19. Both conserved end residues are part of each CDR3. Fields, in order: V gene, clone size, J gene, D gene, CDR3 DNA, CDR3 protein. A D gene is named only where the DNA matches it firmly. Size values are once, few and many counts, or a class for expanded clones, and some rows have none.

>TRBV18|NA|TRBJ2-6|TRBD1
TGTGCCAGCTCAAGGACAGGGGGGGCTGGGGCCAACGTCCTGACTTTC
CASSRTGGAGANVLTF
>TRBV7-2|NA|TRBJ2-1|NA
TGTGCCAGCAGCTTAACCAGTTACAATGAGCAGTTCTTC
CASSLTSYNEQFF
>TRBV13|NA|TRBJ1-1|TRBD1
TGTGCCAGCAGCTTCCGGACAGGGGATTGGAGCACTGAAGCTTTCTTT
CASSFRTGDWSTEAFF
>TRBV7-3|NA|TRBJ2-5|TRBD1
TGTGCCAGCAGCCAATCGGGTCAGGGGGCGGGAGAGACCCAGTACTTC
CASSQSGQGAGETQYF
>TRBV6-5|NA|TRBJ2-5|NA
TGTGCCAGCAGTTATGGGCAGGGAACCCAAGAGACCCAGTACTTC
CASSYGQGTQETQYF
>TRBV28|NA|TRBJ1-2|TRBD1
TGTGCCAGCAGTCGCGACCCGGGACAGGGGTCGGGTGGCTACACCTTC
CASSRDPGQGSGGYTF
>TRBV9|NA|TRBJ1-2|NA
TGTGCCAGCAGCGCCGGATCCGGGTATTTTAATGGCTACACCTTC
CASSAGSGYFNGYTF
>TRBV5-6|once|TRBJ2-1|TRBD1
TGTGCCAGCAGCCGGACAGGGGCGAACCTATACAATGAGCAGTTCTTC
CASSRTGANLYNEQFF
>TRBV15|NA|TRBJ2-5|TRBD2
TGTGCCACGTCCAGGGAGGGAGAGACCCAGTACTTC
CATSREGETQYF
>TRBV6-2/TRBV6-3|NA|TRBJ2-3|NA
TGTGCCAGCAGTTACGTACAGGGAACGGGGTTTCCAACAGATACGCAGTATTTT
CASSYVQGTGFPTDTQYF
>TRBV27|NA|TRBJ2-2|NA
TGTGCCAGCAGTTTACTAGAGTCTGGGGAGCTGTTTTTT
CASSLLESGELFF
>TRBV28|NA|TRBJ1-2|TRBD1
TGTGCCAGCAGTTTGGCTCAGGGGGCGCGGATCTATGGCTACACCTTC
CASSLAQGARIYGYTF
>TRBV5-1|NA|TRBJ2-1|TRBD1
TGCGCCAGCAGCTTACTGACAGGGGGCATACAAAGGGAGCAGTTCTTC
CASSLLTGGIQREQFF
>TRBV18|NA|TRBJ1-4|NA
TGTGCCAGCTCACTAAGACAGCCTAATGAAAAACTGTTTTTT
CASSLRQPNEKLFF
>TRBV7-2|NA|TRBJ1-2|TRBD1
TGTGCCAGCAGCCAGATACAGGGGGCGAGTGGCTACACCTTC
CASSQIQGASGYTF
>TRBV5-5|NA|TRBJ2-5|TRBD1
TGTGCCAGCAGCCGGGACAGTTTGGAGACCCAGTACTTC
CASSRDSLETQYF
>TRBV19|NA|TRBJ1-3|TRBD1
TGTGCCAGTAGTCCAGGGGGAGGAAACACCATATATTTT
CASSPGGGNTIYF
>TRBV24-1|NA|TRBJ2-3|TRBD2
TGTGCCACCAGTGACCGAACTAGCGGAGTCGGGGATACGCAGTATTTT
CATSDRTSGVGDTQYF
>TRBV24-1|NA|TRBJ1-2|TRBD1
TGTGCCACCGGAACCCTGGACAGGGACTACACCTTC
CATGTLDRDYTF
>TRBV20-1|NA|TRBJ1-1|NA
TGCAGTGCTAGCGGGTTCCCTGAAGCTTTCTTT
CSASGFPEAFF
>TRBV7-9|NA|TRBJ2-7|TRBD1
TGTGCCAGCAGCCTATCGGGACAGGGAAACGAGCAGTACTTC
CASSLSGQGNEQYF
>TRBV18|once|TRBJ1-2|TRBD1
TGTGCCAGCACCCGGGACAGGGAGAACTATGGCTACACCTTC
CASTRDRENYGYTF
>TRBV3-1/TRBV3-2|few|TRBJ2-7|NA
TGTGCCAGCAGCCACCCCAGCGGGACAGGATCCTACGAGCAGTACTTC
CASSHPSGTGSYEQYF
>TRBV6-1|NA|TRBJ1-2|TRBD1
TGTGCCAGCAGTGAAGCACTTGGACAGGTGATTTCCTATGGCTACACCTTC
CASSEALGQVISYGYTF
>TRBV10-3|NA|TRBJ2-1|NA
TGTGCCATCAGTGACGAAATCTCTAGTTATGAGCAGTTCTTC
CAISDEISSYEQFF
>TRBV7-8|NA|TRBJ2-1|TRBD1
TGTGCCAGCAGCAACTACCGGGACAGGGGTAATGAGCAGTTCTTC
CASSNYRDRGNEQFF
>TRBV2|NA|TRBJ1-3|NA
TGTGCCAGCAGTGTAAATCCTCTGGGCGGAAACACCATATATTTT
CASSVNPLGGNTIYF
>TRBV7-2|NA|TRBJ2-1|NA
TGTGCCAGCAGCCCCTCAGACAGCTACAATGAGCAGTTCTTC
CASSPSDSYNEQFF
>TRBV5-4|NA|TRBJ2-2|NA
TGTGCCAGCAGGGGGAGAAACACCGGGGAGCTGTTTTTT
CASRGRNTGELFF
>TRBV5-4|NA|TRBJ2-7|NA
TGTGCCAGCAGCTTGGGGAGAAGGGGGTTTTCCTACGAGCAGTACTTC
CASSLGRRGFSYEQYF
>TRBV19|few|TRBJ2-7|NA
TGTGCCAGTAGTATTAGTCAGGCCGGGAGAGGCTACGAGCAGTACTTC
CASSISQAGRGYEQYF
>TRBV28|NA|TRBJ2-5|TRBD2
TGTGCCAGCGGGACTAGCAGGTGGGAGACCCAGTACTTC
CASGTSRWETQYF
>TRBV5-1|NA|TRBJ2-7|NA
TGCGCCAGCAGCCCTGAGGGTGTTAGCGCCTACGAGCAGTACTTC
CASSPEGVSAYEQYF
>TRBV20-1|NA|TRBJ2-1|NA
TGCAGTGCTAGTCAGCGGGTCTACAATGAGCAGTTCTTC
CSASQRVYNEQFF
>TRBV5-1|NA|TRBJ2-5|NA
TGCGCCAGCAGCATAGAAGAGACCCAGTACTTC
CASSIEETQYF
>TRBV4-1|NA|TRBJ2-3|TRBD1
TGCGCCAGCAGCCAGGACAGGGCCAGCGGGCAGTATTTT
CASSQDRASGQYF
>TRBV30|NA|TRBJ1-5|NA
TGTGCCTGGAGTGGGGCAGGGGATCAGCCCCAGCATTTT
CAWSGAGDQPQHF
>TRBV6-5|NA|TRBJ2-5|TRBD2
TGTGCCAGCAGCCCGGGGGGACTTAAAGAGACCCAGTACTTC
CASSPGGLKETQYF
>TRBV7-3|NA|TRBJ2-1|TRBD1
TGTGCCAGCAGCCTGCTGGGACAGGGGAACGATGAGCAGTTCTTC
CASSLLGQGNDEQFF
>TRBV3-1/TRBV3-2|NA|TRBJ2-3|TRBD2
TGTGCCAGCAGCCAGGGACTATCCTACACAGATACGCAGTATTTT
CASSQGLSYTDTQYF
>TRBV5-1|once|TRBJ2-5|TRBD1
TGCGCCAGCAGCTTGGGTCGGGACAGAGGGTTGTCGACCCAGTACTTC
CASSLGRDRGLSTQYF
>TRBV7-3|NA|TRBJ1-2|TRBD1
TGTGCCAGCAGCTTAGACAGGGGCGAAAATGGCTACACCTTC
CASSLDRGENGYTF
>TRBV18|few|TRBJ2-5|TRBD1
TGTGCCAGTTCTCGGTCAGGGGGCCTCCTGGAGACCCAGTACTTC
CASSRSGGLLETQYF
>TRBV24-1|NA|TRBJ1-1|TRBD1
TGTGCCACCAGTAGGGGACAGTACACTGAAGCTTTCTTT
CATSRGQYTEAFF
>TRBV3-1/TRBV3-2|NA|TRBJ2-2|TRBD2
TGTGCCAGCAGCCATCCCCGGACTAGCGGAGACACCGGGGAGCTGTTTTTT
CASSHPRTSGDTGELFF
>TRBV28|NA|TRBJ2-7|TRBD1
TGTGCCAGCATCGCAGGCGGACAGGGCGGATACGAGCAGTACTTC
CASIAGGQGGYEQYF
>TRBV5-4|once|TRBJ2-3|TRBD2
TGTGCCAGCAGCGCCACTAGACTAGCGACGGATACGCAGTATTTT
CASSATRLATDTQYF
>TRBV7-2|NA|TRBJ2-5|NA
TGTGCCAGCAGCTTAGGGGGAGACGCGGAGACCCAGTACTTC
CASSLGGDAETQYF
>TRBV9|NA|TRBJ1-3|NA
TGTGCCAGCAGCCGAAGGCAGCGGGAGGAGGCTGGAAACACCATATATTTT
CASSRRQREEAGNTIYF